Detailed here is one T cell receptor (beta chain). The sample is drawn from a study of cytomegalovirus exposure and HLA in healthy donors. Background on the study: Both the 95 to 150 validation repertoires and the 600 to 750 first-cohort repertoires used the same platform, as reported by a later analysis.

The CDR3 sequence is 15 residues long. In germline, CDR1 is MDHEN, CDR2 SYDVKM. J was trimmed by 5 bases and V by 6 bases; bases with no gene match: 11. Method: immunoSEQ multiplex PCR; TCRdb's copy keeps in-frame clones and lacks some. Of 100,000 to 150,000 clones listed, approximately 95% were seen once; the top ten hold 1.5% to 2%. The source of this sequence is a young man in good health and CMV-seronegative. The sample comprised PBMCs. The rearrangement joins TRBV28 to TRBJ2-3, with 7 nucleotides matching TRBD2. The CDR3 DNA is TGTGCCAGCAGGATCGGGAGGACTACTGGAGATACGCAGTATTTT. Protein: CASRIGRTTGDTQYF.